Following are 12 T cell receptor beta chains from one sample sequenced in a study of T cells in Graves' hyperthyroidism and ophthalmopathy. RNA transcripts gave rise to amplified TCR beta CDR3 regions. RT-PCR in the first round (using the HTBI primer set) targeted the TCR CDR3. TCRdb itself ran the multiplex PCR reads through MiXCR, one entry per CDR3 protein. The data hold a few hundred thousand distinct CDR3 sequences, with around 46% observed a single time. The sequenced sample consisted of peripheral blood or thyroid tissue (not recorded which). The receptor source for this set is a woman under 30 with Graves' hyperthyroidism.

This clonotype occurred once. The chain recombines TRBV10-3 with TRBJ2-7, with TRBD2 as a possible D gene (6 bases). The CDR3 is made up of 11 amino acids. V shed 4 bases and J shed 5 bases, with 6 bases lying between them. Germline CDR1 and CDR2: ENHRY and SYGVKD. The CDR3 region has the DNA TGTGCCATCAGTGGGGGGGACGAGCAGTACTTC. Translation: CAISGGDEQYF.

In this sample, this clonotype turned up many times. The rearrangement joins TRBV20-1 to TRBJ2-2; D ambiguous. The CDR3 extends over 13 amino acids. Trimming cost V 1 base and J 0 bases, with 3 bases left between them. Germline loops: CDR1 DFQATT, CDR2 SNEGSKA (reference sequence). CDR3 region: CSARVPNTGELFF. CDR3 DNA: TGCAGTGCTAGAGTCCCGAACACCGGGGAGCTGTTTTTT.

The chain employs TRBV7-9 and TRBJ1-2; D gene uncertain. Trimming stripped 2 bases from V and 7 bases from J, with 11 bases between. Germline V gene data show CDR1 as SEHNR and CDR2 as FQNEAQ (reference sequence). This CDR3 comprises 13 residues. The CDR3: CASSLRQESGYTF. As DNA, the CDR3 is TGTGCCAGCAGCTTACGGCAGGAAAGTGGCTACACCTTC. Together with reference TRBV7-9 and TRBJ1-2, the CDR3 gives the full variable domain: DTGVSQNPRHKITKRGQNVTFRCDPISEHNRLYWYRQTLGQGPEFLTYFQNEAQLEKSRLLSDRFSAERPKGSFSTLEIQRTEQGDSAMYLCASSLRQESGYTFGSGTRLTVV.

The CDR3 loop reads CASSQEHSQNSPLHF. The CDR3 DNA sequence: TGTGCCAGCAGCCAAGAACACAGCCAGAATTCACCCCTCCACTTT. The J gene is TRBJ1-6, the V gene TRBV4-2; D remains ambiguous. The CDR3 consists of 15 residues. Per the germline V gene, CDR1 is LGHNA and CDR2 is YNFKEQ. V was pared by 0 bases and J by 7 bases, with 10 bases between.

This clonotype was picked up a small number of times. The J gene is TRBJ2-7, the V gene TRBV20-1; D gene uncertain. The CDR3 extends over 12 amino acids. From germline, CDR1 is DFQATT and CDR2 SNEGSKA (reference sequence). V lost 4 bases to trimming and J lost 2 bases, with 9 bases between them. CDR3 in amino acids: CSAIRAAYEQYF. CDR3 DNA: TGCAGTGCTATTAGGGCGGCCTACGAGCAGTACTTC.

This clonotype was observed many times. The CDR3 reads CASSSPGQAYGYTF. The CDR3 nucleotides are TGTGCCAGCAGTTCCCCGGGACAGGCCTATGGCTACACCTTC. The chain combines TRBV12-3 or TRBV12-4 with TRBJ1-2; 8 bases line up with TRBD1. The CDR3 is 14 residues long. V was clipped by 4 bases and J by 4 bases; unmatched bases: 5.

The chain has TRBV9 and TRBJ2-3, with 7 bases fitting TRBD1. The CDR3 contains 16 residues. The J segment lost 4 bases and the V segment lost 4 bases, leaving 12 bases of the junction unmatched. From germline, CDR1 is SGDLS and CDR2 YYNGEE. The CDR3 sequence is CASSPKDRPAADTQYF. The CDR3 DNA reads TGTGCCAGCAGCCCGAAGGACAGGCCAGCCGCAGATACGCAGTATTTT.

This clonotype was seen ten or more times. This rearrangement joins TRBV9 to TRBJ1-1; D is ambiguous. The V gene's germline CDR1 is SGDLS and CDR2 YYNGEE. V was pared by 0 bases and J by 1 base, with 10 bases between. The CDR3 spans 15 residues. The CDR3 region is CASSVGLSENTEAFF. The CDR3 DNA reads TGTGCCAGCAGCGTAGGACTGTCGGAGAACACTGAAGCTTTCTTT. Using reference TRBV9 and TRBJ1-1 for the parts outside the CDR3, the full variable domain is DSGVTQTPKHLITATGQRVTLRCSPRSGDLSVYWYQQSLDQGLQFLIQYYNGEERAKGNILERFSAQQFPDLHSELNLSSLELGDSALYFCASSVGLSENTEAFFGQGTRLTVV.

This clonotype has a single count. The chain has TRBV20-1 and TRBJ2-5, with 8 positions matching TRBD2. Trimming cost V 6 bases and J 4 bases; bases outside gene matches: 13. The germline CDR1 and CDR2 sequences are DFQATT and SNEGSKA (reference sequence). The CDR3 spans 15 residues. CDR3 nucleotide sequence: TGCAGTGCGTACAAGGCAGCGGGAGTTGGAGAGACCCAGTACTTC. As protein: CSAYKAAGVGETQYF.

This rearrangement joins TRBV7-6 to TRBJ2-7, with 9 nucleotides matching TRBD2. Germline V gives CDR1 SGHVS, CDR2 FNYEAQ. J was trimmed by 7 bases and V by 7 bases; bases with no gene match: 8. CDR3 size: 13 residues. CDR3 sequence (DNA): TGTGCCAGCAACGGACTAGCGAGCAATGAGCAGTACTTC. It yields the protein CASNGLASNEQYF.

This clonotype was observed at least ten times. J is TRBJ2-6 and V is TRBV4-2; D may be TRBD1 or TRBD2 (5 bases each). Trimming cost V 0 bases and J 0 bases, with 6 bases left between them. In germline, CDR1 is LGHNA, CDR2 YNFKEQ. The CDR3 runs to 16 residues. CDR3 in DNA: TGTGCCAGCAGCCAAGAGGGGGTCTCTGGGGCCAACGTCCTGACTTTC. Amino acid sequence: CASSQEGVSGANVLTF.

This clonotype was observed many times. The CDR3, as DNA: TGTGCCAGCAGTCAGGGACACGCAGAGACCCAGTACTTC. It specifies CASSQGHAETQYF. The chain combines TRBV5-8 with TRBJ2-5; D may be TRBD1 (6 bases). The CDR3 has 13 amino acids. CDR1 is SGHTS, CDR2 YDEGEE, per germline. V was trimmed by 5 bases and J by 4 bases, leaving 12 bases between them.